This TCR beta chain was captured by sequencing in a study of T cell responses to AZD1222 COVID-19 vaccine. Worth noting for this clone: Its antigen is not known.

With 8 bases clipped from V and 3 bases from J, the junction kept 5 bases outside the gene matches. The length of the CDR3 is 14 residues. In germline, CDR1 is MNHEY, CDR2 SVGAGI. TCRdb's copy holds only in-frame clones and misses some; the assay was immunoSEQ multiplex PCR. The sample lists around 140,000 clones, almost 90% occurring once. General observations from the study: Reports indicate that nearly half of spike-specific TCRs are directed at unmutated variant regions. Sampling captured repertoires only after the peak T cell response.

Sample: peripheral blood, taken 28 days after the second AZD1222 dose. This chain uses TRBV6-5 with TRBJ1-4; 8 bases are a match to TRBD1. This TCR was sampled from an adult who received the AZD1222 COVID-19 vaccine. The CDR3 protein is CASDRGRANEKLFF. As DNA, the CDR3 is TGTGCCAGCGACAGGGGACGGGCTAATGAAAAACTGTTTTTT.